These T cell receptor beta chains were read from a single sample in a study of patients and donors after allogeneic stem cell transplantation. Each CDR3 protein is one row after TCRdb ran MiXCR on the RT-PCR reads. Of hundreds of thousands of distinct CDR3 sequences in the sample, roughly 17% were seen once. Sequencing used blood, either unsorted or a sorted T cell fraction (not recorded which). These receptors were collected from a human donor who was either an allogeneic HSCT recipient or a stem cell or donor lymphocyte infusion donor (not recorded which). It is not recorded whose cells these are; they may come from a transplant donor. The conserved cysteine and the conserved F or W are not part of the CDR3 here. Each record gives: V gene, J gene, CDR3 length, D gene, CDR3 protein. The D gene is left open where the match is weak.

v_gene: TRBV24-1; j_gene: TRBJ2-3; len: 9; d_gene: NA; CDR3aa: ATSGEDTQY
v_gene: TRBV5-1; j_gene: TRBJ1-1; len: 11; d_gene: NA; CDR3aa: ASSRTGWTEAF
v_gene: TRBV20-1; j_gene: TRBJ2-7; len: 12; d_gene: NA; CDR3aa: SATLNSPTYEQY
v_gene: TRBV12-3/TRBV12-4; j_gene: TRBJ2-5; len: 12; d_gene: NA; CDR3aa: ASSSSEFQETQY
v_gene: TRBV6-1; j_gene: TRBJ2-4; len: 14; d_gene: TRBD2; CDR3aa: ASRVLASGAKNIQY
v_gene: TRBV5-1; j_gene: TRBJ2-5; len: 13; d_gene: TRBD1; CDR3aa: ASSPPGTGRKTQY
v_gene: TRBV7-2; j_gene: TRBJ1-1; len: 11; d_gene: TRBD1; CDR3aa: ASSGTGVPRAF
v_gene: TRBV5-4; j_gene: TRBJ2-1; len: 13; d_gene: TRBD1; CDR3aa: ASSPSDRVYNEQF
v_gene: TRBV4-1; j_gene: TRBJ2-7; len: 12; d_gene: TRBD1; CDR3aa: ASSDRGATYEQY
v_gene: TRBV6-4; j_gene: TRBJ2-2; len: 14; d_gene: NA; CDR3aa: ASSPLGGGTTGELF
v_gene: TRBV5-1; j_gene: TRBJ2-3; len: 13; d_gene: TRBD2; CDR3aa: ASSRVRGEIDTQY
v_gene: TRBV12-3/TRBV12-4; j_gene: TRBJ1-2; len: 11; d_gene: NA; CDR3aa: ASSLAQGYGYT
v_gene: TRBV29-1; j_gene: TRBJ1-3; len: 12; d_gene: NA; CDR3aa: SVVGRTSGNTIY
v_gene: TRBV12-3/TRBV12-4; j_gene: TRBJ2-7; len: 11; d_gene: TRBD2; CDR3aa: ASRSSGSSEQY
v_gene: TRBV29-1; j_gene: TRBJ2-7; len: 9; d_gene: NA; CDR3aa: SVQLGSEQY
v_gene: TRBV7-9; j_gene: TRBJ2-1; len: 12; d_gene: NA; CDR3aa: ASSLVPRANEQF
v_gene: TRBV14; j_gene: TRBJ1-3; len: 14; d_gene: NA; CDR3aa: ASSQVRGPSGNTIY
v_gene: TRBV12-3/TRBV12-4; j_gene: TRBJ2-2; len: 15; d_gene: TRBD2; CDR3aa: ASRKQGAGGNTGELF
v_gene: TRBV6-2/TRBV6-3; j_gene: TRBJ2-7; len: 15; d_gene: TRBD1; CDR3aa: ASSGRHGNRGSYEQY
v_gene: TRBV6-1; j_gene: TRBJ1-5; len: 13; d_gene: TRBD1; CDR3aa: ASSTTGAGNQPQH
v_gene: TRBV10-3; j_gene: TRBJ2-2; len: 13; d_gene: NA; CDR3aa: AISEPVLNSGELF
v_gene: TRBV5-1; j_gene: TRBJ1-1; len: 13; d_gene: NA; CDR3aa: ASSLYSGLNTEAF
v_gene: TRBV5-5; j_gene: TRBJ2-2; len: 13; d_gene: NA; CDR3aa: ASSLSSISGGELF
v_gene: TRBV14; j_gene: TRBJ1-2; len: 12; d_gene: TRBD1; CDR3aa: ASSRTGELVGYT
v_gene: TRBV24-1; j_gene: TRBJ2-2; len: 10; d_gene: NA; CDR3aa: ATSGDTGELF
v_gene: TRBV27; j_gene: TRBJ2-1; len: 13; d_gene: NA; CDR3aa: ASGRGSRGSNEQF
v_gene: TRBV9; j_gene: TRBJ1-1; len: 11; d_gene: NA; CDR3aa: ASSLEGGAEAF
v_gene: TRBV7-2; j_gene: TRBJ1-5; len: 13; d_gene: TRBD1; CDR3aa: ASSTTGQGGMPQH
v_gene: TRBV19; j_gene: TRBJ1-2; len: 9; d_gene: NA; CDR3aa: ASRRGDGYT
v_gene: TRBV5-1; j_gene: TRBJ1-1; len: 15; d_gene: NA; CDR3aa: ASSLVRGAELHTEAF
v_gene: TRBV7-3; j_gene: TRBJ1-2; len: 12; d_gene: NA; CDR3aa: ASSPRTGNNGYT
v_gene: TRBV11-1; j_gene: TRBJ2-7; len: 11; d_gene: TRBD1; CDR3aa: ASSRTGGNEQY
v_gene: TRBV20-1; j_gene: TRBJ1-2; len: 10; d_gene: NA; CDR3aa: SAIQGGYGYT
v_gene: TRBV4-3; j_gene: TRBJ2-1; len: 16; d_gene: TRBD2; CDR3aa: ASSQDRTGTSGVYEQF
v_gene: TRBV27; j_gene: TRBJ2-2; len: 15; d_gene: TRBD2; CDR3aa: ASSPRGGRSNTGELF
v_gene: TRBV20-1; j_gene: TRBJ2-7; len: 9; d_gene: NA; CDR3aa: SARAGYEQY
v_gene: TRBV6-5; j_gene: TRBJ2-7; len: 13; d_gene: TRBD1; CDR3aa: ASSYPTGKGYEQY
v_gene: TRBV3-1; j_gene: TRBJ2-1; len: 15; d_gene: TRBD2; CDR3aa: ASSQGDMGLDNNEQF
v_gene: TRBV27; j_gene: TRBJ1-2; len: 11; d_gene: NA; CDR3aa: ASSLESGDGYT
v_gene: TRBV20-1; j_gene: TRBJ1-1; len: 11; d_gene: NA; CDR3aa: SARGEGETEAF
v_gene: TRBV6-5; j_gene: TRBJ2-1; len: 12; d_gene: NA; CDR3aa: ASSYLGQLDEQF
v_gene: TRBV12-3/TRBV12-4; j_gene: TRBJ2-7; len: 11; d_gene: NA; CDR3aa: ASRLLVGYEQY
v_gene: TRBV7-3; j_gene: TRBJ2-1; len: 13; d_gene: TRBD2; CDR3aa: ASSASGPSYNEQF
v_gene: TRBV20-1; j_gene: TRBJ2-5; len: 13; d_gene: TRBD2; CDR3aa: SASDPTSGIETQY
v_gene: TRBV20-1; j_gene: TRBJ1-2; len: 14; d_gene: NA; CDR3aa: SASKGYRNSNYGYT
v_gene: TRBV24-1; j_gene: TRBJ2-1; len: 7; d_gene: NA; CDR3aa: APGAEQF
v_gene: TRBV18; j_gene: TRBJ2-1; len: 13; d_gene: NA; CDR3aa: ASSLSVRPSNEQF
v_gene: TRBV4-3; j_gene: TRBJ1-6; len: 15; d_gene: TRBD1; CDR3aa: ASSPGQPAEYNSPLH
v_gene: TRBV29-1; j_gene: TRBJ1-1; len: 11; d_gene: NA; CDR3aa: SVIRQTNTEAF
v_gene: TRBV5-5; j_gene: TRBJ2-3; len: 15; d_gene: TRBD1; CDR3aa: ASSLVGQGESWDTQY
v_gene: TRBV5-1; j_gene: TRBJ2-3; len: 15; d_gene: TRBD1; CDR3aa: ASSLSRGQGVTDTQY
v_gene: TRBV7-8; j_gene: TRBJ2-5; len: 12; d_gene: NA; CDR3aa: ASSKTAKQETQY
v_gene: TRBV19; j_gene: TRBJ2-3; len: 10; d_gene: NA; CDR3aa: ASSTTPDTQY
v_gene: TRBV12-3/TRBV12-4; j_gene: TRBJ2-7; len: 11; d_gene: NA; CDR3aa: ASSLAQGREQY
v_gene: TRBV4-1; j_gene: TRBJ2-7; len: 13; d_gene: NA; CDR3aa: ASSQGSTASYEQY
v_gene: TRBV7-7; j_gene: TRBJ2-1; len: 14; d_gene: TRBD1; CDR3aa: ASSRRPGQGPNEQF
v_gene: TRBV7-9; j_gene: TRBJ1-2; len: 10; d_gene: NA; CDR3aa: ASSLVDHGYT
v_gene: TRBV9; j_gene: TRBJ2-1; len: 11; d_gene: NA; CDR3aa: ASSVENSPEQF
v_gene: TRBV20-1; j_gene: TRBJ1-2; len: 12; d_gene: NA; CDR3aa: SARDIVTVNGYT
v_gene: TRBV27; j_gene: TRBJ2-1; len: 14; d_gene: NA; CDR3aa: ASSLSGGQWHNEQF